The rows below give T cell receptor beta chains drawn from one sample of a study of T-cell memory formation after mild COVID-19. Via MiXCR, TCRdb re-called the 5' RACE reads, giving one row per CDR3 protein. Seen here are 300,000 or so distinct CDR3 sequences, more than 15% observed once, and the top ten hold approximately 23%. What was sequenced was PBMCs or a T cell subset sorted from them (not recorded which). The receptors were sampled from a man younger than 35 who had mild COVID-19 (a few samples of this study predate the infection). Cell type and time point are not known. Each CDR3 is given with its conserved first and last residue. D genes are given only for firm matches. Some rows mark clone size as missing; the rest say once, few, many or name a class of expanded clone.

cdr3_length clone_size d_call j_call v_call cdr3_aa cdr3_nt
14 NA NA TRBJ2-1 TRBV19 CASSTGTVYNEQFF TGTGCCAGTAGTACCGGGACGGTGTACAATGAGCAGTTCTTC
14 few NA TRBJ2-7 TRBV4-3 CASSQDGQSYEQYF TGCGCCAGCAGCCAAGATGGACAGAGCTACGAGCAGTACTTC
13 many TRBD1 TRBJ2-7 TRBV7-9 CASSDGTGARQYF TGTGCCAGCAGCGACGGGACAGGGGCTCGGCAGTACTTC
14 NA NA TRBJ2-2 TRBV7-3 CASSPRANTGELFF TGTGCCAGCAGCCCCAGAGCGAACACCGGGGAGCTGTTTTTT
13 few NA TRBJ2-5 TRBV12-3/TRBV12-4 CASSPREQETQYF TGTGCCAGCAGTCCCAGGGAGCAAGAGACCCAGTACTTC
16 NA TRBD2 TRBJ2-3 TRBV12-3/TRBV12-4 CASRSSGGLSTDTQYF TGTGCCAGCAGATCTAGCGGGGGGTTAAGCACAGATACGCAGTATTTT
15 NA NA TRBJ2-1 TRBV7-6 CASSLHSRRVANLFF TGTGCCAGCAGCTTACATTCTCGGCGGGTCGCGAACCTCTTCTTC
12 NA NA TRBJ2-7 TRBV10-3 CAISDEGVEQYF TGTGCCATCAGTGATGAGGGGGTAGAGCAGTACTTC
12 NA TRBD1 TRBJ2-7 TRBV29-1 CSVRDRALEQYF TGCAGCGTGAGGGACAGGGCCCTCGAGCAGTACTTC
13 few NA TRBJ1-3 TRBV10-3 CAIRMTDGNTIYF TGTGCCATCAGAATGACAGATGGAAACACCATATATTTT
14 few TRBD1 TRBJ2-7 TRBV7-2 CASSLGRTGYEQYF TGTGCCAGCAGCTTAGGGCGGACAGGCTACGAGCAGTACTTC
11 few TRBD1 TRBJ2-7 TRBV12-3/TRBV12-4 CASGQGSEQYF TGTGCCAGCGGACAGGGTTCCGAGCAGTACTTC
15 NA NA TRBJ1-6 TRBV7-2 CASSSRVPDNSPLHF TGTGCCAGCAGCAGCAGGGTACCCGATAATTCACCCCTCCACTTT
12 NA NA TRBJ2-1 TRBV12-3/TRBV12-4 CASSLIYNEQFF TGTGCCAGCAGTTTAATCTACAATGAGCAGTTCTTC
13 NA TRBD2 TRBJ2-1 TRBV12-3/TRBV12-4 CASTHSGGNEQFF TGTGCCAGCACTCACAGCGGGGGGAATGAGCAGTTCTTC
15 few TRBD1 TRBJ1-2 TRBV9 CASSATPGTGAGYTF TGTGCCAGCAGCGCGACACCCGGGACAGGGGCTGGCTACACCTTC
14 NA NA TRBJ2-3 TRBV12-3/TRBV12-4 CATADSSSTDTQYF TGTGCCACCGCGGACTCTTCTAGCACAGATACGCAGTATTTT
13 few TRBD1 TRBJ1-1 TRBV6-5 CASRDREVTEAFF TGTGCCAGCAGGGACAGGGAGGTAACTGAAGCTTTCTTT
15 NA NA TRBJ2-3 TRBV24-1 CATSDGTGGGDTQYF TGTGCCACCAGTGATGGAACGGGGGGCGGAGATACGCAGTATTTT
13 NA TRBD1 TRBJ2-5 TRBV6-5 CAIGQGGEETQYF TGTGCCATAGGACAGGGGGGGGAAGAGACCCAGTACTTC
14 NA TRBD2 TRBJ2-1 TRBV5-1 CASSPRDLAGEQFF TGCGCCAGCAGCCCTCGCGACCTAGCGGGTGAGCAGTTCTTC
13 NA NA TRBJ2-3 TRBV4-2 CASRRGETDTQYF TGTGCCAGCAGGCGGGGAGAGACAGATACGCAGTATTTT
21 NA TRBD1 TRBJ2-5 TRBV11-2 CASSSAPGQGAWLRYQETQYF TGTGCCAGCAGCTCGGCCCCAGGACAGGGGGCTTGGTTAAGGTACCAAGAGACCCAGTACTTC
14 many NA TRBJ1-3 TRBV11-2 CASSLDRAGNTIYF TGTGCCAGCAGCTTAGATAGGGCTGGAAACACCATATATTTT
17 NA NA TRBJ2-4 TRBV11-2 CASSLEGWSKYKNIQYF TGTGCCAGCAGCTTAGAGGGGTGGAGCAAGTACAAAAACATTCAGTACTTC
15 NA NA TRBJ2-3 TRBV20-1 CSGLRPGAGTDTQYF TGCAGTGGCCTCCGGCCAGGGGCGGGCACAGATACGCAGTATTTT
12 NA NA TRBJ1-2 TRBV10-2 CASSAIELGYTF TGCGCCAGCAGCGCTATTGAGCTTGGCTACACCTTC